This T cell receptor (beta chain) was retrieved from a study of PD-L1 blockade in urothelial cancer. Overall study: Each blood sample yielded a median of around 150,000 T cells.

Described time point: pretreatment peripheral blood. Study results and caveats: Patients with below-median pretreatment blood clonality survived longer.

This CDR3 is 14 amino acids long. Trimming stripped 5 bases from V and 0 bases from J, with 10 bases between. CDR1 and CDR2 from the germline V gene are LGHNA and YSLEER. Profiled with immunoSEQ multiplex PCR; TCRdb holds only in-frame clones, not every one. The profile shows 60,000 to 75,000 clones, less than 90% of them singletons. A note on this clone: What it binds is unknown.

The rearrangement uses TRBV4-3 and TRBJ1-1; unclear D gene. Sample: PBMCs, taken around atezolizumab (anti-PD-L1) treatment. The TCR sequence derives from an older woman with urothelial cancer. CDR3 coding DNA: TGCGCCAGCAGCTTTTTCCCCTTGAACACTGAAGCTTTCTTT. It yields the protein CASSFFPLNTEAFF.